This TCR beta chain originates from a study of blood T cell repertoires in COVID-19. Study background: Samples representing acute and convalescent COVID-19 were sourced from the United States, Italy and Spain. T cells, B-cell-depleted T cells, or PBMCs provided the cDNA or gDNA that served as material.

Germline V gene lookup returns CDR1 SGHRS and CDR2 YFSETQ. The CDR3 covers 15 residues. V was shortened by 1 base and J by 2 bases, with 12 bases between the two germline ends. Produced via immunoSEQ multiplex PCR; TCRdb's table is partial and in-frame only. This table has more than 95,000 clones, approximately 90% appearing once. This TCR was recovered from a human donor with active COVID-19. The donor label of this sample is uncertain. The sequencing input was peripheral blood. The chain uses TRBV5-1 and TRBJ2-5; D may be TRBD2 (5 bases). The chain's CDR3 is CASSLRVGEQETQYF. The CDR3 DNA is TGCGCCAGCAGCTTGAGGGTCGGGGAGCAAGAGACCCAGTACTTC.